The 21 T cell receptor beta chains below all came from one sample that was sequenced in a study of blood T cell repertoires in COVID-19. Repertoires were generated with immunoSEQ multiplex PCR, while TCRdb's copy carries only in-frame clones and drops some. The table has 45,000 to 65,000 clones, around 81% seen once. The sequenced material came from peripheral blood. These receptor sequences come from a woman of 80 years or more with COVID-19, enrolled during active disease.

In regard to this clone: A read error may account for a junction end that differs from germline. CDR3 nucleotide sequence: TGTGCCAGCAGCCCACCGGGACTAGCGAAATACGGGCAGTACTTC. This translates into CASSPPGLAKYGQYF. The chain employs TRBV6-5 and TRBJ2-7, with TRBD2 identical over 10 bases. Germline V CDR1 and CDR2: MNHEY, SVGAGI. The CDR3 sequence is 15 residues long.

This clone was counted once. The chain employs TRBV7-9 and TRBJ1-4, with 7 bases fitting TRBD1. The V segment lost 6 bases and the J segment 6 bases; nucleotides outside the gene matches: 7. Germline V gene lookup returns CDR1 SEHNR and CDR2 FQNEAQ (reference sequence). The length of the CDR3 is 14 residues. CDR3 in amino acids: CASSSRDSYEKLFF. The CDR3 DNA follows: TGTGCCAGCAGTTCCCGGGACAGTTATGAAAAACTGTTTTTT.

V gene TRBV6-2 or TRBV6-3 combines with J gene TRBJ1-5; weak D call: TRBD1 (6 bases). The CDR3 is made up of 14 amino acids. Germline V lookup: CDR1 MNHEY, CDR2 SVGEGT. Trimming removed 5 bases from V and 3 bases from J, with 11 bases in between. CDR3 nucleotides: TGTGCCAGCAGTCTCTGGACAGTCAATCAGCCCCAGCATTTT. This codes for CASSLWTVNQPQHF.

The chain carries TRBV7-9 and TRBJ1-2, with no clear D. The V end was cut by 7 bases, the J end by 7 bases, with 22 bases between. This CDR3 is 15 amino acids long. In germline, CDR1 is SEHNR, CDR2 FQNEAQ (reference sequence). The CDR3, as DNA: TGTGCCAGCACCACGGCCCGGGGTGTTTATTCTGGCTACACCTTC. Encoded protein: CASTTARGVYSGYTF. The variable domain in full, completed from reference TRBV7-9 and TRBJ1-2, reads DTGVSQNPRHKITKRGQNVTFRCDPISEHNRLYWYRQTLGQGPEFLTYFQNEAQLEKSRLLSDRFSAERPKGSFSTLEIQRTEQGDSAMYLCASTTARGVYSGYTFGSGTRLTVV.

V is TRBV6-5 and J is TRBJ1-2; TRBD1 matches at 7 bases. The length of the CDR3 is 16 residues. The V segment lost 6 bases and the J segment 2 bases; nucleotides outside the gene matches: 12. Per the germline V gene, CDR1 is MNHEY and CDR2 is SVGAGI. The CDR3 here is CASSYLGQVLNYGYTF. CDR3 in DNA: TGTGCCAGCAGCTACCTAGGACAGGTGTTGAACTATGGCTACACCTTC.

In DNA, the CDR3 is TGTGCCAGCTCACTACCGACTGCGAACACTGAAGCTTTCTTT. It yields the protein CASSLPTANTEAFF. V is TRBV18 and J is TRBJ1-1; D call uncertain. CDR1 is KGHSH and CDR2 is LQKENI in the germline V gene. Trimming stripped 4 bases from V and 1 base from J, with 10 bases between. This CDR3 contains 14 residues.

V is TRBV3-1 (or the pseudogene TRBV3-2) and J is TRBJ1-3, with a possible D match to TRBD1 (6 bases). The V and J ends lost 1 base and 6 bases respectively, with 10 bases between them. The CDR3 has 14 amino acids. Germline values: CDR1 LGHDT, CDR2 YNNKEL (reference sequence). CDR3 amino acids: CASSQANRENTIYF. The CDR3 nucleotides read TGTGCCAGCAGCCAAGCTAACAGGGAAAACACCATATATTTT.

The chain links TRBV4-1 to TRBJ2-7; 9 bases are shared with TRBD2. This CDR3 is 17 amino acids long. Germline CDR1 and CDR2: MGHRA and YSYEKL. Unmatched junction bases numbered 13, after V lost 1 base and J lost 6 bases. The CDR3 DNA reads TGCGCCAGCAGCCAAGGCCGGGACCTAGCGGGGTGGAGCGAGCAGTACTTC. Its protein is CASSQGRDLAGWSEQYF.

V usage is TRBV13 and J usage is TRBJ2-7, with a weak D call TRBD2 (6 bases). Germline V gene lookup returns CDR1 PRHDT and CDR2 FYEKMQ (reference sequence). The CDR3 totals 16 residues. V was cut by 5 bases and J by 3 bases, with 20 bases left in between. CDR3 sequence (DNA): TGTGCCAGCAGCCCCAGCCGGGAGAAGGGTGGCTACGAGCAGTACTTC. It yields the protein CASSPSREKGGYEQYF.

The rearrangement joins TRBV29-1 to TRBJ1-6, with D tentatively TRBD1 (5 bases). Trimming cost V 7 bases and J 0 bases, with 13 bases left between them. The CDR3 is made up of 15 amino acids. The germline gives CDR1 SQVTM, CDR2 ANQGSEA. The CDR3 coding sequence is TGCAGCGGGGGCCAAACGAGCTCCTATAATTCACCCCTCCACTTT. It codes for CSGGQTSSYNSPLHF.

The chain links TRBV6-6 to TRBJ2-1, with D possibly matching TRBD2 (5 bases). The length of the CDR3 is 13 residues. Germline CDR1 reads MNHNY; CDR2 reads SVGAGI (reference sequence). Trimming removed 6 bases at V and 8 bases at J, with 14 bases between. CDR3 in DNA: TGTGCCAGCAGCACCCCCTGGGGAGATGAGCAGTTCTTC. Encoded protein: CASSTPWGDEQFF.

This chain uses TRBV2 with TRBJ1-2; 7 bases line up with TRBD1. V dropped 8 bases and J dropped 2; count of bases not matched to a gene: 2. The length of the CDR3 is 12 residues. The germline V gene encodes CDR1 SNHLY and CDR2 FYNNEI. DNA for the CDR3: TGTGCCAGCTCGGGACAGAACTATGGCTACACCTTC. Translated, it gives CASSGQNYGYTF.

The rearrangement joins TRBV27 to TRBJ1-2, with D possibly TRBD1 on 5 matching bases. CDR3 length: 15 amino acids. V lost 7 bases and J lost 3, with 18 bases in between. Germline CDR1 MNHEY, CDR2 SMNVEV (reference sequence). In DNA form, the CDR3 reads TGTGCCAGCACCACAGACATCTTGGGGCACTATGGCTACACCTTC. Residues: CASTTDILGHYGYTF.

V gene TRBV9 combines with J gene TRBJ2-3, with 7 bases matching TRBD2. The V and J ends lost 4 bases and 4 bases, in that order; junction bases with no gene match: 6. The CDR3 contains 14 residues. Per the germline V gene, CDR1 is SGDLS and CDR2 is YYNGEE. In nucleotides, the CDR3 is TGTGCCAGCAGCCCTCTAGCGGCCGCAGATACGCAGTATTTT. This codes for CASSPLAAADTQYF.

A word on this clone: Other DNA sequences within the sample encode an identical CDR3. The V and J genes are TRBV5-1 and TRBJ2-3; D not resolved. The ends were cut back, 2 bases at V and 2 bases at J, with 3 bases in the middle. Germline CDR1 SGHRS, CDR2 YFSETQ. The CDR3 runs to 12 residues. The CDR3 DNA follows: TGCGCCAGCAGCTTTAACACAGATACGCAGTATTTT. This codes for CASSFNTDTQYF.

This rearrangement joins TRBV4-1 to TRBJ2-7, with TRBD2 matching over 10 bases. Germline lookup yields CDR1 MGHRA and CDR2 YSYEKL. The trim removed 4 bases at V and 7 bases at J, leaving 13 bases unmatched. The CDR3 has 16 residues. The CDR3 DNA is TGCGCCAGCAGCCCGGGTCGGACTAGCGGCCGAGGGGAGCAGTACTTC. Its protein is CASSPGRTSGRGEQYF.

V gene TRBV5-1 combines with J gene TRBJ2-7; 7 bases fit TRBD2. V lost 4 bases and J lost 0; bases outside the gene matches: 4. This CDR3 contains 14 residues. In germline, CDR1 is SGHRS, CDR2 YFSETQ. CDR3 DNA sequence: TGCGCCAGCAGCCCGGCGGGGGACTCCTACGAGCAGTACTTC. As protein: CASSPAGDSYEQYF.

The chain combines TRBV7-2 with TRBJ2-7; 7 bases align to TRBD1. This CDR3 has 13 residues. CDR1 and CDR2 from the germline V gene are SGHTA and FQGNSA. J lost 4 bases, V lost 5 bases, and 5 bases had no gene match. The CDR3 spells CASSRTGRYEQYF. CDR3 nucleotides: TGTGCCAGCAGCAGGACAGGAAGGTACGAGCAGTACTTC.

The gene calls are TRBV3-1 (or the pseudogene TRBV3-2) and TRBJ2-7; D uncertain. The V end was cut by 1 base, the J end by 9 bases, with 13 bases between. Germline lookup yields CDR1 LGHDT and CDR2 YNNKEL (reference sequence). The CDR3 runs 13 residues. CDR3 sequence: CASSQGPLLLQYF. Here the CDR3 DNA reads TGTGCCAGCAGCCAAGGTCCGCTCCTATTGCAGTACTTC.

The chain uses TRBV10-3 and TRBJ2-3; 12 bases align to TRBD2. V lost 0 bases to trimming and J lost 5 bases; unmatched junction nucleotides: 6. From germline, CDR1 is ENHRY and CDR2 SYGVKD. This CDR3 region has 17 residues. The CDR3 here is CAISESILAGGKDTQYF. Here the CDR3 DNA reads TGTGCCATCAGTGAGTCTATCCTAGCGGGAGGGAAAGATACGCAGTATTTT.

The chain uses TRBV24-1 and TRBJ2-1, with a weak D call TRBD1 (6 bases). Trimming cost V 5 bases and J 4 bases, with 14 bases left between them. Germline values: CDR1 KGHDR, CDR2 SFDVKD. The CDR3 extends over 15 amino acids. CDR3 bases: TGTGCCACCAGTGGAGGGCAGGGACAATACAATGAGCAGTTCTTC. Amino acids: CATSGGQGQYNEQFF.